The present T cell receptor beta chain was sequenced within a study of T cells expressing NK-cell markers. Scientists made TCR beta cDNA using 5'RACE template switching with UMIs. TCRdb re-called the 5' RACE reads; one entry per CDR3 protein, DNA not given. The sample table sets out some 390,000 distinct CDR3 sequences. The sequence came from a woman aged 45-65 years in good health. The sequenced sample consisted of blood T cells: a sorted CD56 or NKG2C T cell subset, CD4+ or CD8+ T cells, or bulk PBMC T cells (not recorded which).

CDR3 protein: CASSEEAGRSTEAFF. The genes are TRBV6-1 and TRBJ1-1. The germline CDR1 and CDR2 sequences are MNHNS and SASEGT. The CDR3 covers 15 residues.